This T cell receptor beta chain derives from a study of OX40 agonist ivuxolimab in advanced cancers. This CDR3 has 14 amino acids. Germline CDR1 and CDR2: SGHTA and FQGTGA. V lost 6 bases and J 1 base, leaving 12 bases between the germline ends. Study results and limitations: The study found among the lowest clonal expansion in partial responders at 0.1-3.0 mg/kg. CD8+ T cells showed, on average, more clonal expansion than CD4+ cells. Doses of 0.1 to 3.0 mg/kg were accompanied by clonal expansion of CD4+ and CD8+ blood T cells by week 6. Some nonresponders likewise displayed low normalized T-cell clonal expansion.

The table came from immunoSEQ multiplex PCR; TCRdb's copy has only in-frame clones and leaves some out. The repertoire consists of some 91,000 clones, with more than 70% occurring once and the leading ten covering roughly 4%. On this clone itself: The antigen is not known.

This sequence joins TRBV7-3 and TRBJ1-1; D unclear. The TCR sequence derives from an adult with an advanced solid tumor such as melanoma, head and neck, liver or kidney cancer. The specimen was CD4+ or CD8+ T cells sorted from blood, collected in a trial of the OX40 agonist ivuxolimab. The CDR3 loop is CASSLGLGNTEAFF. For the CDR3, the DNA is TGTGCCAGCAGTCTCGGCCTAGGGAACACTGAAGCTTTCTTT. The full variable domain, with the rest looked up from reference TRBV7-3 and TRBJ1-1, is GAGVSQTPSNKVTEKGKYVELRCDPISGHTALYWYRQSLGQGPEFLIYFQGTGAADDSGLPNDRFFAVRPEGSVSTLKIQRTERGDSAVYLCASSLGLGNTEAFFGQGTRLTVV.